A selection of T cell receptor beta chains follows, all from one sample in a study of T cells of healthy individuals. TCRdb reanalysed the 5' RACE reads using MiXCR and keeps one entry per CDR3 protein. This table has around 98,000 distinct CDR3 sequences, approximately 18% appearing once. Receptors were obtained from a human donor in good health. CDR3s include the opening cysteine and the closing phenylalanine or tryptophan. The D gene is left open where the match is weak. A clone size is listed for some rows: how often the clone was seen (once, few, many), or a class if it is expanded.

v_gene	j_gene	abundance	d_gene	CDR3aa	CDR3nt
TRBV29-1	TRBJ2-2	many	TRBD2	CSVRPGLGGGELFF	TGCAGCGTTCGACCGGGACTAGGTGGCGGGGAGCTGTTTTTT
TRBV6-2/TRBV6-3	TRBJ1-6	-	-	CASKDGHYNSPLHF	TGTGCCAGCAAAGACGGACACTATAATTCACCCCTCCACTTT
TRBV11-3	TRBJ2-3	-	-	CASSVDGDTQYF	TGTGCCAGCAGCGTAGACGGGGATACGCAGTATTTT
TRBV29-1	TRBJ2-3	-	-	CSVEVDRPGDTQYF	TGCAGCGTTGAAGTCGATCGACCAGGGGATACGCAGTATTTT
TRBV20-1	TRBJ1-5	many	-	CSAKTVNQPQHF	TGCAGTGCTAAGACAGTCAATCAGCCCCAGCATTTT
TRBV11-2	TRBJ1-1	-	TRBD1	CASSYGTGNTEAFF	TGTGCCAGCAGTTATGGGACAGGGAACACTGAAGCTTTCTTT
TRBV6-5	TRBJ1-2	many	-	CASSFDRLGNYTF	TGTGCCAGCAGTTTCGACAGGTTGGGGAACTACACCTTC
TRBV27	TRBJ2-5	few	-	CASSMSAQETQYF	TGTGCCAGCTCCATGAGCGCCCAAGAGACCCAGTACTTC
TRBV6-5	TRBJ1-6	few	-	CASGRILNSPLHF	TGTGCCTCCGGCAGGATTCTAAATTCACCCCTCCACTTT
TRBV5-1	TRBJ1-4	-	TRBD1	CASSLGGQNEKLFF	TGCGCCAGCAGCTTGGGGGGACAGAATGAAAAACTGTTTTTT
TRBV5-5	TRBJ1-1	many	-	CASSPSGVLFRTEAFF	TGTGCCAGCAGCCCGTCTGGGGTCTTGTTTAGGACTGAAGCTTTCTTT
TRBV11-2	TRBJ2-1	many	TRBD2	CASAGLAVNEQFF	TGTGCCAGCGCCGGACTAGCTGTGAATGAGCAGTTCTTC
TRBV9	TRBJ1-3	-	-	CASSVGYTNSGNTIYF	TGTGCCAGCAGCGTAGGGTACACTAACTCTGGAAACACCATATATTTT
TRBV6-4	TRBJ2-1	-	-	CASSNSTNEQFF	TGTGCCTCCAGCAACTCAACCAATGAGCAGTTCTTC
TRBV27	TRBJ2-6	-	TRBD1	CASSLSQGQGAPGANVLTF	TGTGCCAGCAGTTTATCGCAGGGACAGGGGGCACCTGGGGCCAACGTCCTGACTTTC
TRBV5-1	TRBJ1-3	many	-	CASSPLGSSGNTIYF	TGCGCCAGCAGCCCCCTGGGGAGCTCTGGAAACACCATATATTTT
TRBV7-9	TRBJ2-7	-	-	CASSFGSWGIAYEQYF	TGTGCCAGCAGCTTCGGGTCGTGGGGCATAGCCTACGAGCAGTACTTC
TRBV2	TRBJ1-5	many	-	CASSFWANQPQHF	TGTGCCAGCAGTTTCTGGGCCAATCAGCCCCAGCATTTT
TRBV20-1	TRBJ1-1	few	TRBD1	CSPYMTGGTEAFF	TGCAGTCCGTACATGACAGGGGGTACTGAAGCTTTCTTT
TRBV6-5	TRBJ2-2	-	-	CASRKPGHLNTGELFF	TGTGCCAGCAGGAAACCAGGGCACTTGAACACCGGGGAGCTGTTTTTT
TRBV28	TRBJ2-3	few	TRBD2	CASSLWLAASTDTQYF	TGTGCCAGCAGTTTATGGCTAGCGGCTAGCACAGATACGCAGTATTTT
TRBV7-6	TRBJ2-3	-	TRBD1	CASSRTGDSYTDTQYF	TGTGCCAGCAGCCGAACCGGGGACAGTTACACAGATACGCAGTATTTT